Described below is a single T cell receptor beta chain sequence and its context. The antigen remains unidentified. V shed 3 bases and J 7 bases; nucleotides not matched to a gene: 4. CDR1 is MGHRA and CDR2 is YSYEKL in the germline V gene. This CDR3 has 14 amino acids. This sample was included in a study of early stage breast cancer tumors. General study results and limits: Bulk DNA sequencing of unsorted cells missed chain pairing and markers. Tumor and normal breast were distinguished via blood comparison in about 85% of the 16 patients.

Blood replicates held 0.5 ug DNA, tumor or normal breast about 1.5 ug, two each. The protocol was immunoSEQ multiplex PCR, while the TCRdb copy is restricted to in-frame clones and leaves out a portion. Seen here are tens of thousands of clones, 75% to 95% observed once, and the top ten hold more than 4%. This sequence joins TRBV4-1 and TRBJ2-1; 9 bases are shared with TRBD2. The sequencing sample was made of blood. The receptor comes from a person between 70 and 80 years old with breast cancer. The CDR3 here is CASSQGTSRNEQFF. In nucleotides, the CDR3 is TGCGCCAGCAGCCAGGGGACTAGCAGGAATGAGCAGTTCTTC.